A selection of T cell receptor beta chains follows, all from one sample in a study of OX40 agonist ivuxolimab in advanced cancers. Profiling relied on immunoSEQ multiplex PCR, and the TCRdb table lists in-frame clones only, not all of them. The sample gives fewer than 120,000 clones, around 90% of which show up once; 0.27% is in the top ten. The input for sequencing was CD4+ or CD8+ T cells sorted from blood, taken in a trial of the OX40 agonist ivuxolimab. The receptors derive from an adult with an advanced solid tumor such as melanoma, head and neck, liver or kidney cancer. CDR3s include the opening cysteine and the closing phenylalanine or tryptophan. D genes are given only for firm matches. Size is omitted from some rows. Given values are once, few, many or a class for expanded clones.

j_gene: TRBJ1-1
d_gene: -
abundance: -
v_gene: TRBV18
CDR3aa: CASSTDLLDLHCEAFF
CDR3nt: TGTGCCAGCTCAACAGACTTACTAGACCTACACTGCGAAGCTTTCTTT

j_gene: TRBJ2-1
d_gene: -
abundance: few
v_gene: TRBV11-1
CDR3aa: CASSHSKHRTAEQFF
CDR3nt: TGTGCCAGCAGCCATTCTAAGCACCGGACAGCCGAACAGTTCTTC

j_gene: TRBJ2-2
d_gene: -
abundance: -
v_gene: TRBV5-1
CDR3aa: CASSPVRERTGELFF
CDR3nt: TGCGCCAGCAGCCCCGTTAGGGAGCGGACCGGGGAGCTGTTTTTT

j_gene: TRBJ2-3
d_gene: TRBD2
abundance: once
v_gene: TRBV5-3
CDR3aa: CAPIKPPLAGNKDTQYF
CDR3nt: TGTGCTCCAATAAAACCCCCCCTAGCGGGAAATAAGGATACGCAGTATTTT

j_gene: TRBJ2-1
d_gene: -
abundance: -
v_gene: TRBV5-1
CDR3aa: CASSPSGFSYNEQFF
CDR3nt: TGCGCCAGCAGCCCCTCGGGGTTTTCCTACAATGAGCAGTTCTTC

j_gene: TRBJ2-5
d_gene: -
abundance: -
v_gene: TRBV11-2
CDR3aa: CASSLARGETQYF
CDR3nt: TGTGCCAGCAGCTTAGCCAGGGGAGAGACCCAGTACTTC

j_gene: TRBJ2-5
d_gene: -
abundance: -
v_gene: TRBV10-3
CDR3aa: CAISADSSQETQYF
CDR3nt: TGTGCCATCAGTGCCGACAGTTCCCAAGAGACCCAGTACTTC

j_gene: TRBJ2-1
d_gene: TRBD2
abundance: -
v_gene: TRBV5-1
CDR3aa: CASSPGLANEQFF
CDR3nt: TGCGCCAGCAGCCCGGGACTAGCCAATGAGCAGTTCTTC

j_gene: TRBJ2-5
d_gene: TRBD2
abundance: -
v_gene: TRBV5-4
CDR3aa: CASSFVAGAQETQYF
CDR3nt: TGTGCCAGCAGCTTCGTAGCGGGGGCCCAAGAGACCCAGTACTTC

j_gene: TRBJ1-4
d_gene: TRBD1
abundance: -
v_gene: TRBV9
CDR3aa: CASSLTGGATNEKLFF
CDR3nt: TGTGCCAGCAGCTTAACAGGGGGCGCGACTAATGAAAAACTGTTTTTT

j_gene: TRBJ2-1
d_gene: TRBD2
abundance: few
v_gene: TRBV5-8
CDR3aa: CASSRGLNNEQFF
CDR3nt: TGTGCCAGCAGCCGGGGACTAAACAATGAGCAGTTCTTC

j_gene: TRBJ2-3
d_gene: -
abundance: -
v_gene: TRBV6-4
CDR3aa: CASSKRETDTQYF
CDR3nt: TGTGCCAGCAGTAAAAGGGAAACAGATACGCAGTATTTT

j_gene: TRBJ1-2
d_gene: TRBD1
abundance: -
v_gene: TRBV5-1
CDR3aa: CASSLGTGGDGYTF
CDR3nt: TGCGCCAGCAGCTTGGGCACAGGGGGCGATGGCTACACCTTC

j_gene: TRBJ2-3
d_gene: -
abundance: -
v_gene: TRBV7-2
CDR3aa: CASSLSGRGNKLTDTQYF
CDR3nt: TGTGCCAGCAGCTTATCGGGCAGGGGCAACAAACTGACAGATACGCAGTATTTT

j_gene: TRBJ2-1
d_gene: TRBD1
abundance: once
v_gene: TRBV28
CDR3aa: CASRIPQGATKQFF
CDR3nt: TGTGCCAGCAGGATACCGCAGGGGGCCACTAAGCAGTTCTTC

j_gene: TRBJ1-3
d_gene: -
abundance: -
v_gene: TRBV10-3
CDR3aa: CAISRDAQGSGNTIYF
CDR3nt: TGTGCCATCAGCAGGGACGCTCAAGGCTCTGGAAACACCATATATTTT

j_gene: TRBJ2-3
d_gene: TRBD2
abundance: -
v_gene: TRBV19
CDR3aa: CASSTGLAGGYDTQYF
CDR3nt: TGTGCCAGTAGTACGGGACTAGCGGGAGGGTATGATACGCAGTATTTT

j_gene: TRBJ1-1
d_gene: -
abundance: -
v_gene: TRBV11-3
CDR3aa: CASAPGMNTEAFF
CDR3nt: TGTGCCAGCGCCCCGGGGATGAACACTGAAGCTTTCTTT

j_gene: TRBJ2-4
d_gene: -
abundance: -
v_gene: TRBV4-2
CDR3aa: CASSQDQGLENIQYF
CDR3nt: TGTGCCAGCAGCCAAGATCAGGGGCTGGAAAACATTCAGTACTTC

j_gene: TRBJ1-3
d_gene: -
abundance: -
v_gene: TRBV7-8
CDR3aa: CASSLRWKGSGNTIYF
CDR3nt: TGTGCCAGCAGCTTAAGGTGGAAGGGTTCTGGAAACACCATATATTTT

j_gene: TRBJ2-3
d_gene: -
abundance: -
v_gene: TRBV19
CDR3aa: CASSTGTLADTQYF
CDR3nt: TGTGCCAGTAGTACTGGGACGTTGGCAGATACGCAGTATTTT

j_gene: TRBJ2-6
d_gene: -
abundance: once
v_gene: TRBV28
CDR3aa: CASSLGRTLRQGLGGANVLTF
CDR3nt: TGTGCCAGCAGTTTAGGTCGTACGCTGAGACAGGGACTAGGTGGGGCCAACGTCCTGACTTTC

j_gene: TRBJ1-1
d_gene: -
abundance: -
v_gene: TRBV5-4
CDR3aa: CASSLGGKNTEAFF
CDR3nt: TGTGCCAGCAGCTTGGGGGGCAAGAACACTGAAGCTTTCTTT

j_gene: TRBJ2-3
d_gene: TRBD2
abundance: -
v_gene: TRBV29-1
CDR3aa: CSVESLAGDTQYF
CDR3nt: TGCAGCGTAGAAAGCCTAGCGGGAGATACGCAGTATTTT

j_gene: TRBJ2-4
d_gene: TRBD2
abundance: -
v_gene: TRBV7-2
CDR3aa: CASSHRTGLENIQYF
CDR3nt: TGTGCCAGCAGCCACAGAACGGGACTAGAAAACATTCAGTACTTC

j_gene: TRBJ2-3
d_gene: -
abundance: -
v_gene: TRBV7-2
CDR3aa: CASSRDSTDTQYF
CDR3nt: TGTGCCAGCAGCCGGGACAGCACAGATACGCAGTATTTT

j_gene: TRBJ2-5
d_gene: TRBD1
abundance: few
v_gene: TRBV5-1
CDR3aa: CASSLGDRGQETQYF
CDR3nt: TGCGCCAGCAGCTTGGGGGACAGGGGCCAAGAGACCCAGTACTTC

j_gene: TRBJ2-2
d_gene: TRBD2
abundance: -
v_gene: TRBV19
CDR3aa: CASSGVEGGPSGELFF
CDR3nt: TGTGCCAGTAGTGGGGTGGAGGGAGGGCCCTCCGGGGAGCTGTTTTTT

j_gene: TRBJ2-2
d_gene: TRBD2
abundance: -
v_gene: TRBV13
CDR3aa: CASSRGRGNTGELFF
CDR3nt: TGTGCCAGCAGCCGCGGGAGGGGGAACACCGGGGAGCTGTTTTTT